These 3 T cell receptor beta chains were sequenced from one sample in a study of shared T cell receptors in the human thymus. Produced via immunoSEQ multiplex PCR; TCRdb's table is partial and in-frame only. The table has almost 550,000 clones, about 80% seen once. This sample was also put to use in a study of human thymus T cells.

Sequences were obtained from thymocytes. These receptors were taken from a boy in the first two years of life with a congenital heart defect.

The CDR3 DNA is TGTGCCAGCAGTCACGAGACGCGCGGGACTGAAGCTTTCTTT. This encodes CASSHETRGTEAFF. The V and J genes are TRBV6-5 and TRBJ1-1; D unresolved. V lost 5 bases, J lost 5 bases, and 15 bases lay in between. Germline V gives CDR1 MNHEY, CDR2 SVGAGI. The length of the CDR3 is 14 residues.

The chain carries TRBV5-6 and TRBJ2-3; 7 nucleotides agree with TRBD1. CDR3 length: 15 amino acids. Germline trimming cut 5 bases from V and 2 bases from J; bases unmatched to any gene: 8. Looked up from germline, CDR1 is SGHDT and CDR2 is YYEEEE. The CDR3, as DNA: TGTGCCAGCAGGATCCTAGGGGGCCCCACAGATACGCAGTATTTT. This sequence encodes CASRILGGPTDTQYF. The full variable domain, its missing parts supplied by reference TRBV5-6 and TRBJ2-3, is DAGVTQSPTHLIKTRGQQVTLRCSPKSGHDTVSWYQQALGQGPQFIFQYYEEEERQRGNFPDRFSGHQFPNYSSELNVNALLLGDSALYLCASRILGGPTDTQYFGPGTRLTVL.

This clone was picked up one time. The rearrangement joins TRBV28 to TRBJ1-2; D is ambiguous. Germline CDR1 and CDR2: MDHEN and SYDVKM. The CDR3 runs 17 residues. With 5 bases removed from V and 2 bases from J, the gap between germline ends came to 21 bases. The CDR3, as DNA: TGTGCCAGCAGTCCCCGCACCTCGGGAGAAAGAAACTATGGCTACACCTTC. It yields the protein CASSPRTSGERNYGYTF.